The 24 T cell receptor beta chains in this list originate from one sample, sequenced in a study of blood T cell repertoires in COVID-19. Some clones are missing from TCRdb's copy, which holds only in-frame ones; the method was immunoSEQ multiplex PCR. The data show 300,000 to 400,000 clones, more than 90% seen once. The sequenced sample was PBMCs or T cells enriched from blood (not recorded which). The source is a woman aged 25-40 years who had been exposed to COVID-19.

V usage is TRBV7-8 and J usage is TRBJ2-3, with D perhaps TRBD1 (5 bases). CDR3 length: 15 residues. Trimming removed 6 bases from V and 2 bases from J, with 15 bases in between. Germline V gives CDR1 SGHVS, CDR2 FQNEAQ. CDR3 nucleotide sequence: TGTGCCAGCAGGATGGGGCGGATTGACACAGATACGCAGTATTTT. This gives the protein CASRMGRIDTDTQYF.

This clone has only a few counts. V is TRBV6-1 and J is TRBJ1-6; perhaps TRBD1 as D (5 bases). Looked up from germline, CDR1 is MNHNS and CDR2 is SASEGT. Trimming left V 3 bases short and J 10 bases short, with 25 bases between. This CDR3 contains 18 residues. CDR3 DNA sequence: TGTGCCAGCAGTGAGGGGTCTCCTTGGGGCAGGAGAGAGTCACCCCTCCACTTT. Its protein product is CASSEGSPWGRRESPLHF.

The genes are TRBV30 and TRBJ2-3, with TRBD1 as a possible D gene (5 bases). This CDR3 comprises 15 residues. Per germline, CDR1 GTSNPN and CDR2 SVGIG (reference sequence). V gave up 3 bases and J gave up 2 bases, with 15 bases separating them. CDR3 sequence: CAWSGRQIPTDTQYF. In DNA form, the CDR3 reads TGTGCCTGGAGCGGCAGACAGATTCCCACAGATACGCAGTATTTT.

The V and J genes are TRBV4-2 and TRBJ2-1; maybe TRBD1 (5 bases). V dropped 0 bases and J dropped 2 bases, with 11 bases sitting between them. The CDR3 has 16 amino acids. Germline V gene sequence: CDR1 LGHNA, CDR2 YNFKEQ. CDR3 sequence (DNA): TGTGCCAGCAGCCAAGAGACAGTAAAGGCCTACAATGAGCAGTTCTTC. It specifies CASSQETVKAYNEQFF.

The chain combines TRBV11-2 with TRBJ1-1; 8 bases line up with TRBD1. Trimming cost V 0 bases and J 1 base; bases outside gene matches: 4. The CDR3 runs to 16 residues. Germline V gives CDR1 SGHAT, CDR2 FQNNGV. In DNA, the CDR3 is TGTGCCAGCAGCTTAGATCCCGGGACAGGGAACACTGAAGCTTTCTTT. Residues: CASSLDPGTGNTEAFF.

This chain joins TRBV5-5 and TRBJ2-1, with 8 bases fitting TRBD2. The CDR3 spans 15 residues. Unmatched junction bases numbered 5, after V lost 4 bases and J lost 2 bases. CDR1 SGHKS and CDR2 YYEKEE come from the germline V gene (reference sequence). The chain's CDR3 is CASSVLAATYNEQFF. The DNA for the CDR3 is TGTGCCAGCAGCGTACTAGCGGCGACCTACAATGAGCAGTTCTTC.

V gene TRBV4-3 combines with J gene TRBJ2-7, with a possible D match to TRBD1 (5 bases). The germline V and J ends were trimmed by 4 bases and 1 base, with 14 bases remaining between them. The germline V gene encodes CDR1 LGHNA and CDR2 YSLEER. This CDR3 has 15 amino acids. Here the CDR3 reads CASSREGAVSYEQYF. The CDR3 DNA reads TGCGCCAGCAGCCGCGAAGGGGCAGTTTCCTACGAGCAGTACTTC.

V usage is TRBV5-1 and J usage is TRBJ2-7, with 8 bases lining up with TRBD2. With 3 bases clipped from V and 2 bases from J, the junction kept 4 bases outside the gene matches. CDR3 size: 14 residues. Per the germline V gene, CDR1 is SGHRS and CDR2 is YFSETQ. The CDR3 nucleotides read TGCGCCAGCAGCTCCCGCGGGGGGACCTACGAGCAGTACTTC. It yields the protein CASSSRGGTYEQYF.

The rearrangement uses TRBV5-1 and TRBJ1-4; a possible D gene is TRBD1 (6 bases). Per the germline V gene, CDR1 is SGHRS and CDR2 is YFSETQ. This CDR3 is 15 amino acids long. V was clipped by 4 bases and J by 2 bases, with 12 bases between them. The CDR3 coding sequence is TGCGCCAGCAGCCTTACACAGGGTACTAATGAAAAACTGTTTTTT. The encoded protein is CASSLTQGTNEKLFF. Combining the CDR3 with reference TRBV5-1 and TRBJ1-4 gives the whole variable domain KAGVTQTPRYLIKTRGQQVTLSCSPISGHRSVSWYQQTPGQGLQFLFEYFSETQRNKGNFPGRFSGRQFSNSRSEMNVSTLELGDSALYLCASSLTQGTNEKLFFGSGTQLSVL.

This chain connects TRBV5-5 to TRBJ2-5; D is uncertain. The CDR3 is made up of 14 amino acids. V was trimmed by 0 bases and J by 4 bases, leaving 10 bases between them. Germline CDR1 and CDR2: SGHKS and YYEKEE (reference sequence). The CDR3 spells CASSLGMAGETQYF. For the CDR3, the DNA is TGTGCCAGCAGCTTGGGTATGGCAGGAGAGACCCAGTACTTC.

The V and J genes are TRBV25-1 and TRBJ2-7; maybe TRBD1 (5 bases). The CDR3 sequence is 16 residues long. V gave up 2 bases and J gave up 3 bases, with 17 bases separating them. Germline CDR1 is MGHDK and CDR2 is SYGVNS. The CDR3 nucleotides read TGTGCCAGCAGTGAAATTAAAAGCAGGGTCGGCTACGAGCAGTACTTC. Translated: CASSEIKSRVGYEQYF.

The rearrangement joins TRBV7-9 to TRBJ1-1; the D gene is possibly TRBD1 (5 bases). This CDR3 is 13 amino acids long. Germline assignment: CDR1 SEHNR and CDR2 FQNEAQ (reference sequence). The V end lost 5 bases, the J end lost 1 base, and 8 bases lay between the germline ends. DNA for the CDR3: TGTGCCAGCAGCCCACAGGAGAACACTGAAGCTTTCTTT. The encoded protein is CASSPQENTEAFF.

The chain employs TRBV3-1 (or the pseudogene TRBV3-2) and TRBJ2-7, with D perhaps matching TRBD1 (6 bases). The CDR3 runs to 11 residues. CDR1 and CDR2 from the germline V gene are LGHDT and YNNKEL (reference sequence). V lost 3 bases and J 13 bases, leaving 13 bases between the germline ends. Here the CDR3 DNA reads TGTGCCAGCAGCCACCCAGGGGCCCAATACTTC. It codes for CASSHPGAQYF.

Only one count was recorded for this clone. The chain combines TRBV6-2 or TRBV6-3 with TRBJ2-1; 10 bases align to TRBD2. This CDR3 comprises 19 residues. In germline, CDR1 is MNHEY, CDR2 SVGEGT. V lost 0 bases to trimming and J lost 0 bases; unmatched junction nucleotides: 8. CDR3 region: CASSYSLAGGLSSYNEQFF. In nucleotides, the CDR3 is TGTGCCAGCAGTTACTCTTTAGCGGGGGGATTGAGCTCCTACAATGAGCAGTTCTTC.

The chain has TRBV4-3 and TRBJ1-5; a possible D gene is TRBD1 (5 bases). V was trimmed by 3 bases and J by 7 bases, leaving 16 bases between them. Germline assignment: CDR1 LGHNA and CDR2 YSLEER. The CDR3 contains 15 residues. CDR3 residues: CASSHSFGGFQPQHF. For the CDR3, the DNA is TGCGCCAGCAGCCACTCCTTCGGGGGATTCCAGCCCCAGCATTTT.

This clone has more than one count but fewer than ten. The CDR3 bases are TGCGCCAGCAGCACACAGGGTGTCAATGAGCAGTTCTTC. Its protein product is CASSTQGVNEQFF. V and J are TRBV5-1 and TRBJ2-1; the D gene is possibly TRBD1 (6 bases). CDR1 SGHRS and CDR2 YFSETQ come from the germline V gene. The CDR3 contains 13 residues. Trimming removed 4 bases at V and 6 bases at J, with 11 bases between.

J is TRBJ1-2 and V is TRBV7-2; D is possibly TRBD1 (6 bases). V was clipped by 3 bases and J by 5 bases, with 16 bases between them. CDR1 SGHTA and CDR2 FQGNSA come from the germline V gene. The CDR3 contains 15 residues. This chain's CDR3 is CASSLGGTHLYGYTF. CDR3 bases: TGTGCCAGCAGCTTGGGAGGGACACATCTATATGGCTACACCTTC.

The chain joins TRBV20-1 to TRBJ1-1, with TRBD1 matching over 7 bases. Germline V gives CDR1 DFQATT, CDR2 SNEGSKA (reference sequence). V lost 3 bases to trimming and J lost 5 bases; unmatched junction nucleotides: 9. The CDR3 has 14 amino acids. The chain's CDR3 is CSASGPGGGTEAFF. CDR3 bases: TGCAGTGCTAGTGGGCCAGGGGGTGGGACTGAAGCTTTCTTT.

The rearrangement links TRBV19 to TRBJ2-3; 8 bases agree with TRBD2. The V segment lost 7 bases and the J segment 1 base; nucleotides outside the gene matches: 7. Germline loops: CDR1 LNHDA, CDR2 SQIVND (reference sequence). The CDR3 has 15 residues. The CDR3: CASTGTTSGTDTQYF. The DNA of the CDR3 is TGTGCCAGTACCGGGACGACTAGCGGCACAGATACGCAGTATTTT.

The gene calls are TRBV10-3 and TRBJ2-7, with 8 bases that match TRBD1. The CDR3 length is 15 residues. The V segment lost 0 bases and the J segment 3 bases; nucleotides outside the gene matches: 4. Germline CDR1 reads ENHRY; CDR2 reads SYGVKD. CDR3 DNA: TGTGCCATCAGTGAGTCGACTGGACAGGGCTACGAGCAGTACTTC. Its protein is CAISESTGQGYEQYF.

This chain links TRBV5-1 with TRBJ1-1; TRBD1 might be the D (5 bases). The CDR3 loop spans 15 amino acids. Trimming removed 4 bases from V and 0 bases from J, with 13 bases in between. In germline, CDR1 is SGHRS, CDR2 YFSETQ. CDR3 sequence: CASSPLGGLNTEAFF. The CDR3 nucleotides read TGCGCCAGCAGCCCCCTTGGGGGGTTGAACACTGAAGCTTTCTTT.

The count of this clone is one. The chain employs TRBV7-3 and TRBJ1-6; D is possibly TRBD1 (5 bases). The germline V gene encodes CDR1 SGHTA and CDR2 FQGTGA. V lost 4 bases and J lost 7, with 11 bases in between. CDR3 length: 14 amino acids. Here the CDR3 DNA reads TGTGCCAGCAGCTGGAGGGGTGGAAATTCACCCCTCCACTTT. Translated: CASSWRGGNSPLHF.

The chain couples TRBV5-1 to TRBJ1-1; TRBD1 is a possible D gene (5 bases). CDR3 length: 16 residues. Germline values: CDR1 SGHRS, CDR2 YFSETQ. Trimming removed 3 bases from V and 3 bases from J, with 18 bases in between. CDR3 loop: CASSSERVGGYTEAFF. The CDR3 coding sequence is TGCGCCAGCAGCTCCGAGAGGGTCGGGGGGTACACTGAAGCTTTCTTT.

This chain uses TRBV13 with TRBJ1-2, with a possible D match to TRBD1 (5 bases). V was shortened by 2 bases and J by 4 bases, with 8 bases between the two germline ends. Germline CDR1 is PRHDT and CDR2 is FYEKMQ (reference sequence). There are 13 residues in the CDR3. This chain's CDR3 is CASSLQGLYGYTF. CDR3 DNA: TGTGCCAGCAGCTTACAGGGACTCTATGGCTACACCTTC.